This note documents a single T cell receptor (beta chain) sequence. Its target is unknown. Other DNA variants within this sample encode the same CDR3. The CDR3 extends over 13 amino acids. V lost 2 bases and J 1 base, leaving 6 bases between the germline ends. Germline V gene data show CDR1 as SGHRS and CDR2 as YFSETQ. Single viable CD3+CD4+CD8-CD45RO+ cells were sorted as the memory CD4+ T cells. After thawing, CD4+ T cells were positively selected. This specimen comes from a study of memory CD4+ T cells and cytomegalovirus serostatus. For the study at large: This sample comes from healthy Belgian adults, roughly nine CMV seropositive, 24 seronegative. Study-wide results and limits: CD4+ memory repertoires contained about 40% of the roughly 160 reported CMV TCRbeta sequences. A US-trained random forest predicted CMV serostatus with median AUC 0.91.

Clones were read by immunoSEQ multiplex PCR, and TCRdb kept only the in-frame ones, dropping some. The sample yields tens of thousands of clones, roughly 80% seen once. The chain carries TRBV5-1 and TRBJ1-1, with D tentatively TRBD1 (5 bases). Sequenced material: memory CD4+ T cells from blood. The TCR originated in an adult in good health and CMV-seronegative. Some clones in this sample may be carry-over from other donors' samples. The CDR3 reads CASSFGGNTEAFF. The CDR3, as DNA: TGCGCCAGCAGCTTCGGGGGGAACACTGAAGCTTTCTTT.